A single T cell receptor (beta chain) is shown here with its context. These data originate in a study of blood T cell repertoires in COVID-19. Germline V CDR1 and CDR2: SGHTA, FQGTGA. The CDR3 extends over 12 amino acids. J gave up 14 bases and V 5 bases, and 10 bases lay outside the gene matches. Per the study methods: How many nucleated cells were present was estimated from reference gene primer amplification. Assay: immunoSEQ multiplex PCR; the TCRdb copy retains only in-frame clones and omits some. The V and J calls and clone size come from that table; D and trimming were worked out from the DNA. Of some 150,000 clones in the sample, 70% to 85% were seen once.

Source material: peripheral blood. The receptor was derived from a woman older than 75 in a cohort sampled during active or convalescent COVID-19. This chain connects TRBV7-3 to TRBJ2-3; TRBD1 aligns across 7 bases. CDR3 in amino acids: CASSSRDRPLYF. CDR3 in DNA: TGTGCCAGCAGCAGCCGGGACAGACCGCTGTATTTT.